The text below deals with one T cell receptor (beta chain). Data came from immunoSEQ multiplex PCR; TCRdb stores just in-frame clones and leaves some out. The top ten hold approximately 0.4% of the sample, which has 69,000 or so clones, 85% to 90% seen once. The data originate from a study of Tregs in tolerant kidney transplant recipients. Germline V gene sequence: CDR1 SQVTM, CDR2 ANQGSEA. V was trimmed by 4 bases and J by 2 bases, leaving 6 bases between them. This CDR3 contains 12 residues. The sequence derives from a human donor who received a combined kidney and bone marrow transplant. The V gene is TRBV29-1, the J gene TRBJ1-5; D unclear. Sequenced material: CD4+ T cells from blood, taken before the transplant. CDR3 protein: CSVVTGNQPQHF. CDR3 DNA: TGCAGCGTTGTTACAGGCAATCAGCCCCAGCATTTT.